A selection of T cell receptor beta chains follows, all from one sample in a study of blood T cell repertoires in COVID-19. TCRdb's copy holds only in-frame clones and misses some; the assay was immunoSEQ multiplex PCR. The data contain 100,000 to 150,000 clones, approximately 82% of them singletons. Sequenced sample: peripheral blood. These receptors came from a man older than 75 with active or convalescent COVID-19. Each CDR3 is given with its conserved first and last residue. A D gene is named only where the DNA matches it firmly. The size of a clone is reported for some rows only, either as once, few or many, or as a class for expanded clones.

clone_size,v_call,j_call,d_call,cdr3_nt,cdr3_aa
NA,TRBV12-5,TRBJ2-2,NA,TGTGCTAGTGGTTTGGGACTTAGCGACTCCGGGGAGCTGTTTTTT,CASGLGLSDSGELFF
NA,TRBV29-1,TRBJ2-5,NA,TGCAGCGTTGAATTAGGGGAAGAGACCCAGTACTTC,CSVELGEETQYF
NA,TRBV3-1/TRBV3-2,TRBJ2-1,TRBD1,TGTGCCAGCAGCCAAGAAGACAGGGGCTTTGACAATGAGCAGTTCTTC,CASSQEDRGFDNEQFF
NA,TRBV5-4,TRBJ2-4,NA,TGTGCCAGCAGCTTTCAGGGGCCTCAAAACATTCAGTACTTC,CASSFQGPQNIQYF
once,TRBV27,TRBJ2-7,TRBD1,TGTGCCAGCAGTTCGGGACAGGGGGCGCACGGCGAGCAGTACTTC,CASSSGQGAHGEQYF
NA,TRBV7-6,TRBJ2-5,NA,TGTGCCAGCAGCCTACAACCGGGACAACGAGAGACCCAGTACTTC,CASSLQPGQRETQYF
NA,TRBV7-9,TRBJ1-1,NA,TGTGCCAGCAGCTCCGGAGCGCAGAACACTGAAGCTTTCTTT,CASSSGAQNTEAFF
NA,TRBV30,TRBJ1-6,NA,TGTGCCTGGAGACGGTTGAATTCACCCCTCCACTTT,CAWRRLNSPLHF
NA,TRBV9,TRBJ1-1,TRBD1,TGTGCCAGCAGCGTAGACGGGACAGTAAACACTGAAGCTTTCTTT,CASSVDGTVNTEAFF
NA,TRBV6-5,TRBJ2-7,TRBD1,TGTGCCAGCAGTCCCCTCAGGACAGGGTCCTACGAGCAGTACTTC,CASSPLRTGSYEQYF
NA,TRBV9,TRBJ2-2,TRBD2,TGTGCCAGCAGCGTAGCCAGCGGGGGTACCGGGGAGCTGTTTTTT,CASSVASGGTGELFF
NA,TRBV29-1,TRBJ2-3,NA,TGCAGCGGCCAATGGGGGCATGCGGCAGATACGCAGTATTTT,CSGQWGHAADTQYF
NA,TRBV10-3,TRBJ2-3,TRBD2,TGTGCCACTAGCGGGGGGGTTGGCACAGATACGCAGTATTTT,CATSGGVGTDTQYF
NA,TRBV7-2,TRBJ1-2,TRBD1,TGTGCCAGCAGCTCAGGGGACAGGGGGACGGCTGGCTACACCTTC,CASSSGDRGTAGYTF
NA,TRBV11-2,TRBJ2-2,NA,TGTGCCAGCAGCCCCCCCTTCTTCACCGGGGAGCTGTTTTTT,CASSPPFFTGELFF
NA,TRBV6-5,TRBJ2-3,TRBD2,TGTGCCAGCAGTTATTCGACTAGCGGCAACACAGATACGCAGTATTTT,CASSYSTSGNTDTQYF
NA,TRBV11-2,TRBJ1-2,NA,TGTGCCAGCAGCCCCGGCCCCACAGGGAACTATGGCTACACCTTC,CASSPGPTGNYGYTF
NA,TRBV6-5,TRBJ2-5,NA,TGTGCCAGCAGTTACCCAGGGTCAGAGACCCAGTACTTC,CASSYPGSETQYF
once,TRBV19,TRBJ1-5,NA,TGTGCCAGTGGCGGCAGCAGCAATCAGCCCCAGCATTTT,CASGGSSNQPQHF
once,TRBV30,TRBJ1-2,NA,TGTGCCTGGAGGAAAGGGCAGGGAATAATAACTAACTATGGCTACACCTTC,CAWRKGQGIITNYGYTF
NA,TRBV29-1,TRBJ2-3,TRBD1,TGCAGCACGGGACAGGCCACAGATACGCAGTATTTT,CSTGQATDTQYF
NA,TRBV2,TRBJ2-3,NA,TGTGCCACCTTGAAAGAGGCCACAGATACGCAGTATTTT,CATLKEATDTQYF
few,TRBV7-9,TRBJ2-2,NA,TGTGCCAGCAGCTTAATGTTCAGCACCGGGGAGCTGTTTTTT,CASSLMFSTGELFF
NA,TRBV10-1,TRBJ2-2,TRBD1,TGCGCCAGCTTCCAGGGGGCCAACACCGGGGAGCTGTTTTTT,CASFQGANTGELFF
NA,TRBV7-2,TRBJ1-2,NA,TGTGCCAGCAGCTTACGGGACACGGCTAGGGGCTACACCTTC,CASSLRDTARGYTF
once,TRBV15,TRBJ2-7,NA,TGTGCCACCAGCCCCCGCGGAGGGCCCTCCTACGAGCAGTACTTC,CATSPRGGPSYEQYF
few,TRBV7-8,TRBJ1-4,NA,TGTGCCAGCAGCCAAGACAACATCGGGGGAAAACTGTTTTTT,CASSQDNIGGKLFF
NA,TRBV28,TRBJ2-3,TRBD2,TGTGCCAGCAGTTTAGGGCTAGCGGGGACAGATACGCAGTATTTT,CASSLGLAGTDTQYF
NA,TRBV5-1,TRBJ2-3,TRBD2,TGCGCCAGCAGCCCCGTACTAGCGGGGGACACAGATACGCAGTATTTT,CASSPVLAGDTDTQYF
NA,TRBV5-6,TRBJ2-3,TRBD2,TGTGCCAGCAGCCCGGGGACTAGCGAAGCAGATACGCAGTATTTT,CASSPGTSEADTQYF
NA,TRBV3-1/TRBV3-2,TRBJ2-3,NA,TGTGCCAGCAGCCAAGGGCAGGGCTCAGATACGCAGTATTTT,CASSQGQGSDTQYF
NA,TRBV7-9,TRBJ2-1,TRBD1,TGTGCCAGCAGCTGGACAGGAGGTGAGCAGTTCTTC,CASSWTGGEQFF
NA,TRBV7-2,TRBJ2-1,NA,TGTGCCAGCAGCACAACGTACAGGGCCGGCTCCTACAATGAGCAGTTCTTC,CASSTTYRAGSYNEQFF
NA,TRBV21-1,TRBJ1-2,NA,TGTGCCAGCAGCAAAGATAGGGGTCTGGACTATGGCTACACCTTC,CASSKDRGLDYGYTF
few,TRBV27,TRBJ1-4,NA,TGTGCCAGCAGTTTAGGCAGGAATGAAAAACTGTTTTTT,CASSLGRNEKLFF
NA,TRBV15,TRBJ2-5,NA,TGTGCCACCAAATCCAGGGGCCAAGAGACCCAGTACTTC,CATKSRGQETQYF
NA,TRBV9,TRBJ2-7,TRBD1,TGTGCCAGCAGCGTAGGGGGACAGGGGGTCGAGCAGTACTTC,CASSVGGQGVEQYF
NA,TRBV5-1,TRBJ2-3,NA,TGCGCCAGCAGCCCACGGACAGTCTACACAGATACGCAGTATTTT,CASSPRTVYTDTQYF
NA,TRBV5-1,TRBJ2-7,NA,TGCGCCAGCAGCTTGGTTGGGCGGGGGCTCTACGAGCAGTACTTC,CASSLVGRGLYEQYF
NA,TRBV3-1/TRBV3-2,TRBJ2-7,TRBD2,TGTGCCAGCAGCCAAGATCTTGTTAGCGGGGGGCACCGGCAGTACTTC,CASSQDLVSGGHRQYF
NA,TRBV6-5,TRBJ1-5,NA,TGTGCCAGCAAACGGTACAATCAGCCCCAGCATTTT,CASKRYNQPQHF
once,TRBV18,TRBJ1-5,NA,TGTGCCAGCTCACGGGACATCAAGCGCAATCAGCCCCAGCATTTT,CASSRDIKRNQPQHF
NA,TRBV2,TRBJ1-1,TRBD1,TGTGCCAGCAGTCCACAGGGGGGGAACACTGAAGCTTTCTTT,CASSPQGGNTEAFF
NA,TRBV29-1,TRBJ2-7,TRBD1,TGCAGCGTTGTTCCCGGGACAGCCTACGAGCAGTACTTC,CSVVPGTAYEQYF
NA,TRBV7-2,TRBJ1-5,TRBD1,TGTGCCAGCAGCCCGCCGGGACAGGCCCCGCCCCAGCATTTT,CASSPPGQAPPQHF
NA,TRBV5-4,TRBJ1-2,NA,TGTGCCAGCAGCTTGGACAGGGACTATGGCTACACCTTC,CASSLDRDYGYTF
NA,TRBV29-1,TRBJ1-1,NA,TGCAGCGTTGAATACTCACGGAACACTGAAGCTTTCTTT,CSVEYSRNTEAFF
NA,TRBV28,TRBJ1-5,NA,TGTGCCAGCAGTTCACAACCCATTCAGCCCCAGCATTTT,CASSSQPIQPQHF
NA,TRBV2,TRBJ2-1,TRBD2,TGTGCCAGCAGTGTGGCAACTAGTAGCGGGGGGGCAGACAATGAGCAGTTCTTC,CASSVATSSGGADNEQFF
NA,TRBV6-5,TRBJ2-1,TRBD1,TGTGCCAGCAGTTTAGGGACAGGGGGGGTCAATGAGCAGTTCTTC,CASSLGTGGVNEQFF
NA,TRBV5-5,TRBJ2-5,TRBD2,TGTGCCAGCAGCTTGGCCGCTAGCGGGGGGTCTAAGTACTTC,CASSLAASGGSKYF
NA,TRBV19,TRBJ2-1,TRBD1,TGTGCCAGTAGTCTGACAGGGAGCTCCTACAATGAGCAGTTCTTC,CASSLTGSSYNEQFF
NA,TRBV19,TRBJ1-5,NA,TGTGCCAGTAGCAGAATACAGGGAAATCAGCCCCAGCATTTT,CASSRIQGNQPQHF
NA,TRBV7-2,TRBJ1-5,NA,TGTGCCAGCAGCTTAGAACTTCAGCCCCAGCATTTT,CASSLELQPQHF
once,TRBV19,TRBJ1-2,TRBD1,TGTGCCAGTAGTATCGGGACAGCGACTGGCTACACCTTC,CASSIGTATGYTF
NA,TRBV11-2,TRBJ1-2,TRBD1,TGTGCCAGCAGCTTAGCACAGGGGGGCTATGGCTACACCTTC,CASSLAQGGYGYTF
NA,TRBV7-6,TRBJ2-1,NA,TGTGCCAGCAGCTTATTGGGGGGAACCTACAATGAGCAGTTCTTC,CASSLLGGTYNEQFF
NA,TRBV15,TRBJ1-6,NA,TGTGCCACCAGCAGAGAGCGGATAGTTTCACCCCTCCACTTT,CATSRERIVSPLHF
few,TRBV20-1,TRBJ1-2,NA,TGCAGTGCTAGGGGGGGGTACGGCTACACCTTC,CSARGGYGYTF
NA,TRBV11-3,TRBJ2-1,TRBD2,TGTGCCAGCAGCTCCGGACTAGCGGGGAACAATGAGCAGTTCTTC,CASSSGLAGNNEQFF